The entry below describes one T cell receptor (beta chain). These data are taken from a study of blood T cell repertoires in COVID-19. Participant ages covered about 18 to 90 years across about 22 US areas. Assignment of participants to cohorts was predicated upon participant-reported clinical history. Germline values: CDR1 SGHNT, CDR2 YYREEE (reference sequence). The ends lost 3 bases at V and 1 base at J; junction bases unmatched: 7. This CDR3 comprises 16 residues. In the study's own analysis: The authors estimated nucleated cell counts from reference gene primer amplification. Sequencing used immunoSEQ multiplex PCR; TCRdb keeps in-frame clones, though not all of them. V and J calls and clone size follow that table, whereas D and trimming were derived from the DNA. The sample yields under 500,000 clones, roughly 85% seen once.

The source of this sequence is a woman aged 18-29 years with acute COVID-19. The sequencing input was PBMCs or T cells enriched from blood (not recorded which). This sequence joins TRBV5-4 and TRBJ1-1; TRBD1 matches 9 bases. For the CDR3, the DNA is TGTGCCAGCAGCTCCCCTTGGACAGGGGAGAACACTGAAGCTTTCTTT. It is translated as CASSSPWTGENTEAFF.